The 15 T cell receptor beta chains presented below share a single source sample, sequenced in a study of CD8 T cells in ankylosing spondylitis. Their cognate antigens are unknown. Broader study findings: Characteristic, it appeared, of ankylosing spondylitis blood was a TCR beta motif of 7 or 8 highly homologous variants.

MiXCR, run by TCRdb on the 5' RACE reads, gives a single entry per CDR3 protein. The sample lists about 700,000 distinct CDR3 sequences, around a fifth seen once, with 19% in the top ten. Input material: blood, either unsorted or a sorted T cell fraction (not recorded which). The receptors originated from a male donor with ankylosing spondylitis.

This clonotype was seen a few times. V and J are TRBV9 and TRBJ2-1; maybe TRBD2 (7 bases). The CDR3 is 15 amino acids. CDR1 is SGDLS, CDR2 YYNGEE, per germline. Trimming took 0 bases from V and 9 from J, leaving 16 bases between them. The CDR3 protein is CASSVEGGPSREQFF. CDR3 bases: TGTGCCAGCAGCGTAGAGGGGGGGCCTTCGCGTGAGCAGTTCTTC.

This clonotype appeared many times. The J gene is TRBJ2-3, the V gene TRBV11-2; 7 nucleotides match TRBD2. The CDR3 spans 15 residues. Germline V gene data show CDR1 as SGHAT and CDR2 as FQNNGV. Trimming removed 5 bases from V and 2 bases from J; junction bases left unmatched: 7. Here the CDR3 DNA reads TGTGCCAGCAGCCCCGGACTAGGAGTCACAGATACGCAGTATTTT. This encodes CASSPGLGVTDTQYF.

The rearrangement links TRBV9 to TRBJ2-5; 10 bases are a match to TRBD2. The CDR3 is 16 amino acids. The ends lost 2 bases at V and 2 bases at J; junction bases unmatched: 6. Germline V gene sequence: CDR1 SGDLS, CDR2 YYNGEE. The CDR3 sequence is CASSVLSGGQQETQYF. The CDR3 DNA follows: TGTGCCAGCAGCGTCCTTAGCGGGGGGCAACAAGAGACCCAGTACTTC.

The V and J genes are TRBV11-3 and TRBJ2-4; possible D gene TRBD1, 5 bases. The CDR3 consists of 17 residues. V was clipped by 1 base and J by 3 bases, with 16 bases between them. Germline V gives CDR1 SGHNT, CDR2 YENEEA. Here the CDR3 reads CASSLGGQGTNKNIQYF. The CDR3 DNA is TGTGCCAGCAGCTTAGGTGGGCAGGGCACAAACAAAAACATTCAGTACTTC.

The V gene is TRBV12-3 or TRBV12-4, the J gene TRBJ2-3, with a tentative D call TRBD1 (5 bases). The CDR3 sequence is 14 residues long. Deletions cut 3 bases from V and 2 bases from J, with 9 bases between. The CDR3 here is CASSLGQHTDTQYF. The CDR3 DNA reads as TGTGCCAGCAGTTTGGGGCAACACACAGATACGCAGTATTTT.

This clonotype was recorded a few times. The rearrangement links TRBV5-5 to TRBJ2-1; 11 bases line up with TRBD2. This CDR3 is 17 amino acids long. Germline loops: CDR1 SGHKS, CDR2 YYEKEE (reference sequence). The ends lost 0 bases at V and 7 bases at J; junction bases unmatched: 9. The CDR3 DNA reads as TGTGCCAGCAGCTTGGCCGTGACTAGCGGGACGGGGAATGAGCAGTTCTTC. This encodes CASSLAVTSGTGNEQFF.

V usage is TRBV4-3 and J usage is TRBJ2-2; the match to TRBD2 covers 9 bases. V trimming: 4 bases; J trimming: 1 base; junction bases outside the gene matches: 1. Germline CDR1 is LGHNA and CDR2 is YSLEER. The CDR3 extends over 15 amino acids. The CDR3 region is CASSRAGGNTGELFF. Here the CDR3 DNA reads TGCGCCAGCAGCCGAGCGGGAGGGAACACCGGGGAGCTGTTTTTT.

This chain uses TRBV7-6 with TRBJ2-1; either TRBD1 or TRBD2 may fit D (5 bases each). Germline CDR1 is SGHVS and CDR2 is FNYEAQ. V dropped 1 base and J dropped 5 bases, with 18 bases sitting between them. The CDR3 length is 17 residues. The chain's CDR3 is CASSLVGRAGQDNEQFF. The CDR3 DNA reads as TGTGCCAGCAGCTTAGTGGGCAGGGCGGGCCAAGACAATGAGCAGTTCTTC.

The V and J genes are TRBV29-1 and TRBJ2-3; 7 bases map to TRBD2. The germline V gene has CDR1 SQVTM and CDR2 ANQGSEA. The J segment lost 2 bases and the V segment lost 4 bases, leaving 9 bases of the junction unmatched. The CDR3 contains 15 residues. The CDR3 protein is CSVGRLAAFTDTQYF. The CDR3 nucleotides read TGCAGCGTTGGCCGACTAGCCGCCTTCACAGATACGCAGTATTTT.

This rearrangement joins TRBV25-1 to TRBJ2-3; 7 bases fit TRBD1. CDR1 is MGHDK, CDR2 SYGVNS, per germline. The junction had 7 bases not matched to a gene; V was cut back by 1 base and J by 0 bases. The CDR3 totals 17 residues. Here the CDR3 DNA reads TGTGCCAGCAGTGAATGGGGCCGGGACAGAAGCACAGATACGCAGTATTTT. This encodes CASSEWGRDRSTDTQYF.

V and J are TRBV7-9 and TRBJ2-5; D ambiguous. The length of the CDR3 is 15 residues. Looked up from germline, CDR1 is SEHNR and CDR2 is FQNEAQ (reference sequence). The ends were cut back, 4 bases at V and 5 bases at J, with 17 bases in the middle. Here the CDR3 reads CASSSPGPIGETQYF. CDR3 bases: TGTGCCAGCAGCTCCCCTGGTCCCATCGGGGAGACCCAGTACTTC.

J is TRBJ2-2 and V is TRBV12-3 or TRBV12-4; TRBD2 is a possible D gene (6 bases). The CDR3 covers 16 residues. V lost 6 bases to trimming and J lost 0 bases, with 14 bases between them. The CDR3 DNA reads as TGTGCCAGCAGAGTGCCCGGGACTCCGAACACCGGGGAGCTGTTTTTT. Its protein is CASRVPGTPNTGELFF.

The gene calls are TRBV3-1 and TRBJ1-1; D is ambiguous. CDR3 length: 17 amino acids. The germline V gene encodes CDR1 LGHDT and CDR2 YNNKEL (reference sequence). V was pared by 0 bases and J by 0 bases, with 14 bases between. CDR3 sequence reads: CASSQENMYRLNTEAFF. The CDR3 DNA reads TGTGCCAGCAGCCAAGAGAATATGTACCGCTTGAACACTGAAGCTTTCTTT.

This clonotype came up a few times. The V call is TRBV29-1, the J call TRBJ2-7, with 9 positions matching TRBD2. The trim removed 6 bases at V and 5 bases at J, leaving 8 bases unmatched. The CDR3 sequence is 13 residues long. Germline CDR1 is SQVTM and CDR2 is ANQGSEA. The CDR3, as DNA: TGCAGCGTCCTAGGGACTAGCTCTGACGAGCAGTACTTC. Its translation is CSVLGTSSDEQYF.

This clonotype occurred many times. In DNA, the CDR3 is TGCAGCGGCGGAGGGGACAGGATGAACACTGAAGCTTTCTTT. Translating it yields CSGGGDRMNTEAFF. The chain carries TRBV29-1 and TRBJ1-1; 8 bases match TRBD1. The CDR3 sequence is 14 residues long. V shed 7 bases, J shed 0 bases, and the junction held 7 bases outside the gene matches. The germline V gene has CDR1 SQVTM and CDR2 ANQGSEA.